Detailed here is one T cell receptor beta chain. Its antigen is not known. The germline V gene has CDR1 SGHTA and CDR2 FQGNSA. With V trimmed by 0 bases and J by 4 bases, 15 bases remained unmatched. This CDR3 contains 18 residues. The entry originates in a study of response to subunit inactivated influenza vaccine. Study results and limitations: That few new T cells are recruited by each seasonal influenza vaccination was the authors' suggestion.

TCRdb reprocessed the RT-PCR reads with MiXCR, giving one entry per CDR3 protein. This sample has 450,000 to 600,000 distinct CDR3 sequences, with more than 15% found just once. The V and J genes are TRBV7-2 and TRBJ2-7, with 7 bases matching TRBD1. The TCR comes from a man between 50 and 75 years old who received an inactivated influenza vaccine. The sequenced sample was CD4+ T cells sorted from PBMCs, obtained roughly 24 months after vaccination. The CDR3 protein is CASSLAGQSNPLQYEQYF. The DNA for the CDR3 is TGTGCCAGCAGCTTAGCGGGACAGAGTAACCCCCTACAATACGAGCAGTACTTC.